The 17 T cell receptor beta chains below were found in one sample sequenced in a study of blood T cell repertoires in COVID-19. Profiling relied on immunoSEQ multiplex PCR, and the TCRdb table lists in-frame clones only, not all of them. The sample lists 280,000 or so clones; roughly 90% were seen once. The sample taken for sequencing was peripheral blood. The receptors shown here come from a man younger than 35 with active or convalescent COVID-19.

The J gene is TRBJ2-3, the V gene TRBV6-2 or TRBV6-3, with a possible D match to TRBD1 (5 bases). The CDR3 is 15 amino acids. The V end was cut by 0 bases, the J end by 2 bases, with 9 bases between. Per the germline V gene, CDR1 is MNHEY and CDR2 is SVGEGT. CDR3 sequence: CASSYSIGVTDTQYF. In nucleotides, the CDR3 is TGTGCCAGCAGTTACTCGATAGGGGTCACAGATACGCAGTATTTT.

This clone was found a few times. The V and J genes are TRBV4-3 and TRBJ1-2; 8 bases match TRBD1. Germline CDR1 LGHNA, CDR2 YSLEER. CDR3 length: 15 amino acids. The ends lost 1 base at V and 7 bases at J; junction bases unmatched: 8. The CDR3, as DNA: TGCGCCAGCAGCCAAGTTCGCCAGGGGGCCGGTGGCTACACCTTC. Residues: CASSQVRQGAGGYTF.

The chain joins TRBV7-9 to TRBJ1-3, with D unclear. V shed 3 bases and J shed 8 bases, with 5 bases lying between them. Germline loops: CDR1 SEHNR, CDR2 FQNEAQ (reference sequence). This CDR3 comprises 11 residues. Written as DNA, the CDR3 is TGTGCCAGCAGCTTCGGTTACACCATATATTTT. This translates into CASSFGYTIYF.

The V call is TRBV18, the J call TRBJ2-7, with 7 bases aligning to TRBD1. The CDR3 has 14 amino acids. CDR1 and CDR2 from the germline V gene are KGHSH and LQKENI. Trimming cost V 3 bases and J 3 bases; bases outside gene matches: 5. The CDR3 DNA reads as TGTGCCAGCTCACCGTCGGGACAGAACTACGAGCAGTACTTC. Translating it yields CASSPSGQNYEQYF. Full variable domain (rest looked up from reference TRBV18 and TRBJ2-7): NAGVMQNPRHLVRRRGQEARLRCSPMKGHSHVYWYRQLPEEGLKFMVYLQKENIIDESGMPKERFSAEFPKEGPSILRIQQVVRGDSAAYFCASSPSGQNYEQYFGPGTRLTVT.

The CDR3, as DNA: TGCGCCAGCAGCCATGACAGGAACACTGAAGCTTTCTTT. This encodes CASSHDRNTEAFF. J is TRBJ1-1 and V is TRBV4-3; D may be TRBD1 (5 bases). This CDR3 has 13 residues. The V and J ends lost 3 bases and 1 base respectively, with 6 bases between them. Per germline, CDR1 LGHNA and CDR2 YSLEER.

J is TRBJ2-7 and V is TRBV12-3 or TRBV12-4; D is ambiguous. V lost 3 bases to trimming and J lost 3 bases, with 6 bases between them. The CDR3 extends over 12 amino acids. The CDR3 spells CASSFVVYEQYF. In DNA form, the CDR3 reads TGTGCCAGCAGTTTCGTTGTCTACGAGCAGTACTTC.

The V call is TRBV12-3 or TRBV12-4, the J call TRBJ1-2; D is unresolved. The CDR3 consists of 11 residues. V shed 4 bases and J shed 11 bases, with 11 bases lying between them. The CDR3 DNA is TGTGCCAGCAGTTCCGGTGTGAGTTACACCTTC. This encodes CASSSGVSYTF.

The V gene is TRBV4-1, the J gene TRBJ2-7; TRBD1 agrees at 9 bases. Germline V lookup: CDR1 MGHRA, CDR2 YSYEKL. Unmatched junction bases numbered 6, after V lost 0 bases and J lost 3 bases. The CDR3 spans 16 residues. The CDR3 DNA reads as TGCGCCAGCAGCCAAGATGCCGGGACAGGGAACTACGAGCAGTACTTC. The encoded protein is CASSQDAGTGNYEQYF.

The V gene is TRBV13, the J gene TRBJ2-3; 12 bases fit TRBD2. After removal of 4 bases from V and 2 bases from J, the junction contained 7 bases not matched to a gene. This CDR3 region has 17 residues. CDR1 PRHDT and CDR2 FYEKMQ come from the germline V gene (reference sequence). CDR3 loop: CASSSRTSGAFTDTQYF. CDR3 sequence (DNA): TGTGCCAGCAGCTCGAGGACTAGCGGGGCTTTCACAGATACGCAGTATTTT.

This clone has just one count. The chain links TRBV6-6 to TRBJ1-5; TRBD1 aligns across 7 bases. CDR1 and CDR2 from the germline V gene are MNHNY and SVGAGI (reference sequence). Unmatched junction bases numbered 3, after V lost 4 bases and J lost 3 bases. The CDR3 totals 14 residues. CDR3 coding DNA: TGTGCCAGCAGTTCAGGGGGACCCAATCAGCCCCAGCATTTT. Protein sequence: CASSSGGPNQPQHF.

Turning to this clone: This CDR3 is also generated by other DNA sequences in the sample. The chain employs TRBV5-4 and TRBJ2-7, with 11 bases fitting TRBD1. The CDR3 loop spans 15 amino acids. The germline V gene has CDR1 SGHNT and CDR2 YYREEE (reference sequence). With 4 bases clipped from V and 3 bases from J, the junction kept 6 bases outside the gene matches. For the CDR3, the DNA is TGTGCCAGCAGCCTTCCCGGGACAGGGGGCTACGAGCAGTACTTC. This codes for CASSLPGTGGYEQYF.

The chain employs TRBV13 and TRBJ2-1, with 14 bases matching TRBD2. This CDR3 contains 18 residues. Germline values: CDR1 PRHDT, CDR2 FYEKMQ (reference sequence). V lost 4 bases, J lost 0 bases, and 5 bases stayed unmatched. The CDR3 here is CASSSGLAGGSSYNEQFF. The CDR3 DNA reads as TGTGCCAGCAGCTCAGGACTAGCGGGGGGATCCTCCTACAATGAGCAGTTCTTC.

The V and J genes are TRBV9 and TRBJ1-1, with D unclear. The CDR3 consists of 14 residues. Looked up from germline, CDR1 is SGDLS and CDR2 is YYNGEE. The ends were cut back, 3 bases at V and 0 bases at J, with 9 bases in the middle. Written as DNA, the CDR3 is TGTGCCAGCAGCGCGGGAGATTTGAACACTGAAGCTTTCTTT. Its protein is CASSAGDLNTEAFF.

The chain carries TRBV18 and TRBJ2-5, with D unresolved. The CDR3 covers 14 residues. Trimming left V 3 bases short and J 2 bases short, with 10 bases between. CDR1 and CDR2 (germline): KGHSH, LQKENI. The CDR3 protein is CASSPSSLQETQYF. CDR3 DNA sequence: TGTGCCAGCTCACCTAGCTCCCTTCAAGAGACCCAGTACTTC.

The J gene is TRBJ1-1, the V gene TRBV7-9; the match to TRBD1 covers 8 bases. The CDR3 contains 15 residues. Germline CDR1 reads SEHNR; CDR2 reads FQNEAQ (reference sequence). After removal of 5 bases from V and 3 bases from J, the junction contained 8 bases not matched to a gene. This CDR3 reads CASSRADRVDTEAFF. CDR3 nucleotide sequence: TGTGCCAGCAGCAGAGCGGACAGGGTGGACACTGAAGCTTTCTTT.

V gene TRBV11-2 combines with J gene TRBJ2-7; D perhaps matches TRBD1 (6 bases). The germline gives CDR1 SGHAT, CDR2 FQNNGV. The germline V and J ends were trimmed by 5 bases and 2 bases, with 10 bases remaining between them. The CDR3 totals 13 residues. The CDR3 spells CASSLGQPYEQYF. The CDR3 DNA follows: TGTGCCAGCAGCCTGGGACAACCCTACGAGCAGTACTTC.

The chain joins TRBV7-9 to TRBJ1-5, with TRBD1 identical over 7 bases. Losses at the gene ends were 4 bases for V and 3 bases for J; bases not matched to a gene: 9. The CDR3 loop spans 16 amino acids. Germline V gene sequence: CDR1 SEHNR, CDR2 FQNEAQ (reference sequence). The chain's CDR3 is CASSSGRGQLNQPQHF. DNA for the CDR3: TGTGCCAGCAGCTCAGGTCGGGGACAGCTCAATCAGCCCCAGCATTTT.